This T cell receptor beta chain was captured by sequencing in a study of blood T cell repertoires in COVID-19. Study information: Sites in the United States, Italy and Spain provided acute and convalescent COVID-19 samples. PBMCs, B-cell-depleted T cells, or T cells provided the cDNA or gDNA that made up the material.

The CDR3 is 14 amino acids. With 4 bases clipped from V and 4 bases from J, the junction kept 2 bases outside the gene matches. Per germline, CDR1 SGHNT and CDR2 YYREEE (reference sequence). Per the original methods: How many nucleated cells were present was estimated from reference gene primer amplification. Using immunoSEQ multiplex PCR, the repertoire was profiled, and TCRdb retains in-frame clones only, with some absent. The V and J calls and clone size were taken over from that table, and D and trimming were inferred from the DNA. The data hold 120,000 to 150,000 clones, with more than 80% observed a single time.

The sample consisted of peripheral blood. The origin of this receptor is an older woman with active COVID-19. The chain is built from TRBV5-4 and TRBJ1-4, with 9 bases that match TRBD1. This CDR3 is CASSRGQGNEKLFF. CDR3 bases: TGTGCCAGCAGCCGGGGACAGGGTAATGAAAAACTGTTTTTT.